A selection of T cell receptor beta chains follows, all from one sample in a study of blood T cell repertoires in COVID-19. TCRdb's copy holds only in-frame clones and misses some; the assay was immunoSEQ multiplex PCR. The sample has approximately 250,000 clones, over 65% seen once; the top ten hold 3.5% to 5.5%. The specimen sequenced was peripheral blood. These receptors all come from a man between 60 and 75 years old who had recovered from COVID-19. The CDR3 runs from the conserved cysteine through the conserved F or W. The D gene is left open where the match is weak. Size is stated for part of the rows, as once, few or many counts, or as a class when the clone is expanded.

CDR3aa: CASIKTGGARADTQYF
CDR3nt: TGTGCCAGCATTAAGACAGGGGGCGCGAGGGCAGATACGCAGTATTTT
j_gene: TRBJ2-3
abundance: .
v_gene: TRBV7-9
d_gene: TRBD1

CDR3aa: CASSEADSSNQPQHF
CDR3nt: TGCGCCAGCAGTGAGGCCGACAGTAGCAATCAGCCCCAGCATTTT
j_gene: TRBJ1-5
abundance: .
v_gene: TRBV10-1
d_gene: .

CDR3aa: CATKRGDPRDEQFF
CDR3nt: TGTGCCACCAAGCGGGGAGACCCTAGGGATGAGCAGTTCTTC
j_gene: TRBJ2-1
abundance: .
v_gene: TRBV28
d_gene: TRBD2

CDR3aa: CASSLGQIKGTEAFF
CDR3nt: TGCGCCAGCAGCTTGGGGCAGATCAAGGGGACTGAAGCTTTCTTT
j_gene: TRBJ1-1
abundance: few
v_gene: TRBV5-1
d_gene: .

CDR3aa: CASSLGTRGLAGSSKYF
CDR3nt: TGTGCCAGCAGCTTAGGAACACGGGGACTAGCGGGGTCCTCTAAGTACTTC
j_gene: TRBJ2-7
abundance: .
v_gene: TRBV11-2
d_gene: TRBD2

CDR3aa: CASSPAGGYNEQFF
CDR3nt: TGTGCCAGCAGCCCCGCGGGGGGTTACAATGAGCAGTTCTTC
j_gene: TRBJ2-1
abundance: .
v_gene: TRBV9
d_gene: TRBD2

CDR3aa: CASSRTGRETEAFF
CDR3nt: TGTGCCAGCAGCCGGACAGGGCGGGAAACTGAAGCTTTCTTT
j_gene: TRBJ1-1
abundance: .
v_gene: TRBV6-5
d_gene: TRBD1

CDR3aa: CASSLDGLSPLHF
CDR3nt: TGTGCCAGCAGCTTAGACGGTCTTTCACCCCTCCACTTT
j_gene: TRBJ1-6
abundance: .
v_gene: TRBV7-2
d_gene: .

CDR3aa: CASSRGQGTQYF
CDR3nt: TGTGCCAGTAGTAGAGGACAGGGTACGCAGTATTTT
j_gene: TRBJ2-3
abundance: .
v_gene: TRBV19
d_gene: TRBD1

CDR3aa: CSVTGVSYNEQFF
CDR3nt: TGCAGCGTTACAGGGGTTTCCTACAATGAGCAGTTCTTC
j_gene: TRBJ2-1
abundance: .
v_gene: TRBV29-1
d_gene: TRBD1

CDR3aa: CASAAGDRVNLNF
CDR3nt: TGTGCCAGCGCCGCGGGGGACAGGGTAAATCTCAACTTT
j_gene: TRBJ1-4
abundance: .
v_gene: TRBV28
d_gene: TRBD1

CDR3aa: CASSLPQGNMNTEAFF
CDR3nt: TGTGCCAGCAGCTTGCCCCAGGGAAATATGAACACTGAAGCTTTCTTT
j_gene: TRBJ1-1
abundance: .
v_gene: TRBV5-4
d_gene: .

CDR3aa: CASSPTGGFSGANVLTF
CDR3nt: TGTGCCAGCAGCCCCACCGGCGGGTTCTCTGGGGCCAACGTCCTGACTTTC
j_gene: TRBJ2-6
abundance: .
v_gene: TRBV7-2
d_gene: .

CDR3aa: CASSPSEVSAGELFF
CDR3nt: TGTGCCAGCAGCCCATCCGAGGTTTCTGCCGGGGAGCTGTTTTTT
j_gene: TRBJ2-2
abundance: .
v_gene: TRBV7-3
d_gene: .

CDR3aa: CASSLITGRGWGQPQHF
CDR3nt: TGTGCCAGCAGTCTAATAACCGGACGGGGGTGGGGTCAGCCCCAGCATTTT
j_gene: TRBJ1-5
abundance: .
v_gene: TRBV28
d_gene: .

CDR3aa: CASSLASTGFTTTDTQYF
CDR3nt: TGTGCCAGCAGCTTAGCCTCAACAGGGTTCACGACCACAGATACGCAGTATTTT
j_gene: TRBJ2-3
abundance: .
v_gene: TRBV7-2
d_gene: .

CDR3aa: CASSWDWGSPLHF
CDR3nt: TGTGCCAGCAGTTGGGACTGGGGTTCACCCCTCCACTTT
j_gene: TRBJ1-6
abundance: .
v_gene: TRBV28
d_gene: .

CDR3aa: CATGGPRTDTQYF
CDR3nt: TGTGCCACGGGAGGGCCCCGCACAGATACGCAGTATTTT
j_gene: TRBJ2-3
abundance: .
v_gene: TRBV19
d_gene: TRBD2

CDR3aa: CASSENILAGVSTDTQYF
CDR3nt: TGTGCCAGCAGTGAAAATATCCTAGCGGGAGTATCCACAGATACGCAGTATTTT
j_gene: TRBJ2-3
abundance: .
v_gene: TRBV2
d_gene: TRBD2

CDR3aa: CASSQGQGNEKLFF
CDR3nt: TGTGCCAGCAGCCAAGGACAGGGGAATGAAAAACTGTTTTTT
j_gene: TRBJ1-4
abundance: .
v_gene: TRBV7-2
d_gene: TRBD1

CDR3aa: CASSIDPGLAGGNEQFF
CDR3nt: TGTGCCAGTAGTATAGATCCCGGACTAGCGGGAGGCAATGAGCAGTTCTTC
j_gene: TRBJ2-1
abundance: .
v_gene: TRBV19
d_gene: TRBD2

CDR3aa: CASSREERGSPLHF
CDR3nt: TGTGCCAGCAGTAGGGAGGAAAGAGGTTCACCCCTCCACTTT
j_gene: TRBJ1-6
abundance: .
v_gene: TRBV6-5
d_gene: .

CDR3aa: CASSYPGLGEGQYF
CDR3nt: TGTGCCAGCAGTTACCCGGGACTAGGTGAGGGGCAGTACTTC
j_gene: TRBJ2-7
abundance: few
v_gene: TRBV6-5
d_gene: TRBD2

CDR3aa: CASSIWTGTTTGELFF
CDR3nt: TGTGCCAGTAGTATATGGACAGGGACGACCACCGGGGAGCTGTTTTTT
j_gene: TRBJ2-2
abundance: .
v_gene: TRBV19
d_gene: TRBD1